A single T cell receptor (beta chain) is shown here with its context. The antigen is unknown. The sample originates from a study of cytomegalovirus exposure and HLA in healthy donors. Study-level results: Altogether, about 160 TCR beta chains were recorded as cytomegalovirus-associated.

The CDR3 sequence is 15 residues long. Germline V gene data show CDR1 as SGHTA and CDR2 as FQGTGA. The V end was cut by 6 bases, the J end by 8 bases, with 20 bases between. The protocol was immunoSEQ multiplex PCR, while the TCRdb copy is restricted to in-frame clones and leaves out a portion. The sample comprises 150,000 to 200,000 clones, approximately 81% of which are singletons, and 10% to 13% rests with the top ten. The chain couples TRBV7-3 to TRBJ2-1; tentative D call: TRBD2 (6 bases). Sequencing used PBMCs. This TCR was sampled from a man aged 25 to 40 in good health and CMV-seropositive. This CDR3 is CASSWAAGPQYEQFF. The CDR3 nucleotides read TGTGCCAGCAGTTGGGCCGCGGGGCCCCAATATGAGCAGTTCTTC.